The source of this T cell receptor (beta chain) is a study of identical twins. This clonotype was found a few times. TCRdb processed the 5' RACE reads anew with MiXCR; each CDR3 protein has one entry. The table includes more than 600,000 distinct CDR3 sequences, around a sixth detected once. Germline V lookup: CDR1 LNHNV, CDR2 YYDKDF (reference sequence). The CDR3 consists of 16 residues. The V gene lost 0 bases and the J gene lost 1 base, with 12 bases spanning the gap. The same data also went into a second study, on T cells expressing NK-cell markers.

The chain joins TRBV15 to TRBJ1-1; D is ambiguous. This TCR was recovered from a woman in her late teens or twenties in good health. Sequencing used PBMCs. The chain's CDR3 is CATSRDRLGENTEAFF. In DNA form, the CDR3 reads TGTGCCACCAGCAGAGATCGACTGGGAGAGAACACTGAAGCTTTCTTT. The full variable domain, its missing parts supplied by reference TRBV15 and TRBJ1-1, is DAMVIQNPRYQVTQFGKPVTLSCSQTLNHNVMYWYQQKSSQAPKLLFHYYDKDFNNEADTPDNFQSRRPNTSFCFLDIRSPGLGDTAMYLCATSRDRLGENTEAFFGQGTRLTVV.